The clone carrying this TCR beta chain was observed many times. No treatment of any kind had been given to any patient before thyroid surgery. MiXCR was used by TCRdb to re-call the PCR reads. The repertoire holds around 35,000 clones, more than 15% seen once, with under 5% in the top ten. These data are taken from a study of metastatic and nonmetastatic thyroid tumors. Trimming left V 2 bases short and J 7 bases short, with 21 bases between. The CDR3 has 17 residues. CDR1 is KGHSH and CDR2 is LQKENI in the germline V gene. This clonotype was sampled from a female donor with papillary thyroid cancer or a benign thyroid nodule (not recorded which). Some clones in this sample may be carry-over from other donors' samples. The chain uses TRBV18 and TRBJ2-1; no reliable D call. What was sequenced was blood. Here the CDR3 reads CASSPVDSGGSLNEQFF. The CDR3 DNA follows: TGTGCCAGCTCACCAGTCGACTCGGGCGGATCATTGAATGAGCAGTTCTTC.